This T cell receptor beta chain comes out of a study of blood T cell repertoires in COVID-19. Overall study: PBMCs, B-cell-depleted T cells, or T cells provided the cDNA or gDNA that made up the material.

As processed by the authors: Counts of nucleated cells, estimated from reference gene primer amplification, were obtained. Only in-frame clones appear in the TCRdb table, and some are missing; sequencing was by immunoSEQ multiplex PCR. D and trimming come from the DNA, and the V and J calls and clone size come from that table. The data hold about 59,000 clones, with 90% observed a single time. Sequences were obtained from peripheral blood. The source of this sequence is a man of 80 years or more with acute or convalescent COVID-19.

CDR3 coding DNA: TGTGCCAGCAGCTTGAGACTAGCGGGGGGCACAGATACGCAGTATTTT. This sequence encodes CASSLRLAGGTDTQYF. This chain links TRBV7-2 with TRBJ2-3; 12 bases align to TRBD2. Trimming removed 3 bases from V and 1 base from J; junction bases left unmatched: 2. This CDR3 spans 16 amino acids. Per germline, CDR1 SGHTA and CDR2 FQGNSA.